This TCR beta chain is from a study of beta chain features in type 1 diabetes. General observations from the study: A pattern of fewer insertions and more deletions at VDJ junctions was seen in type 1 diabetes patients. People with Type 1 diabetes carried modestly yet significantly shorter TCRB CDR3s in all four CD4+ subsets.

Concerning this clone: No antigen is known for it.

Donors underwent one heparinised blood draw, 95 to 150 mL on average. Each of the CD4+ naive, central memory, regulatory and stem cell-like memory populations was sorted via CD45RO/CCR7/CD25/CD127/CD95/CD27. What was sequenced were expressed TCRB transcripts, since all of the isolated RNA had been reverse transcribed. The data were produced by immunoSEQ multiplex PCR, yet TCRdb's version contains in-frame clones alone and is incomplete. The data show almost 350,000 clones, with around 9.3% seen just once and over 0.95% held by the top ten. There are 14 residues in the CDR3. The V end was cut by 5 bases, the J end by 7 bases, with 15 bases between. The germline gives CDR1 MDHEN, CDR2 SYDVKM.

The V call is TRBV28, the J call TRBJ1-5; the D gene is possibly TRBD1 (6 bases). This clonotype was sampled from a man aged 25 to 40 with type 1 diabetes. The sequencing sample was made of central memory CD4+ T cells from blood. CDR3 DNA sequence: TGTGCCAGCAGTATCAACAGGGAGGCCCAGCCCCAGCATTTT. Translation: CASSINREAQPQHF. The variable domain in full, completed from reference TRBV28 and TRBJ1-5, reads DVKVTQSSRYLVKRTGEKVFLECVQDMDHENMFWYRQDPGLGLRLIYFSYDVKMKEKGDIPEGYSVSREKKERFSLILESASTNQTSMYLCASSINREAQPQHFGDGTRLSIL.